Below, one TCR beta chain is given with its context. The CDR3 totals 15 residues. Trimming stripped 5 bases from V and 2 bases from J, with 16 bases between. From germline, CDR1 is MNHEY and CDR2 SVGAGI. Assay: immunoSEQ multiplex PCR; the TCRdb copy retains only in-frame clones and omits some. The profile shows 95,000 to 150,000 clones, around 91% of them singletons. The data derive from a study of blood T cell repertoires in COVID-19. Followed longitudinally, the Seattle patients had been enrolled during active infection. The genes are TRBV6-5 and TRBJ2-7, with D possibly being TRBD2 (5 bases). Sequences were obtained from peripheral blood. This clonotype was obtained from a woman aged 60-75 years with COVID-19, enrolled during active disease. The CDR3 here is CASSTAWTPPYEQYF. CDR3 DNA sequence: TGTGCCAGCAGTACCGCCTGGACTCCCCCCTACGAGCAGTACTTC.